This T cell receptor (beta chain) was documented in a study of radiotherapy plus CTLA-4 blockade in lung cancer. The wider study: There were objective responses in 15% to 20% of patients, and over 30% had disease control.

The table lists this clone with a few counts. What it binds is unknown. The CDR3 sequence is 14 residues long. V lost 3 bases and J 4 bases, leaving 13 bases between the germline ends. Germline CDR1 and CDR2: LNHNV and YYDKDF (reference sequence). Focal radiation was given together with CTLA-4 blockade (ipilimumab) to patients with chemo-refractory metastatic non-small-cell lung cancer. Clones were read by immunoSEQ multiplex PCR, and TCRdb kept only the in-frame ones, dropping some. This table holds roughly 75,000 clones, roughly 80% found once. General study points: Tumor-origin TCR clones grew in blood after radiotherapy plus ipilimumab. Interferon-beta, together with early blood T cell clone dynamics, reportedly best predicted response.

The rearrangement links TRBV15 to TRBJ2-7; D not certain. Here the sequenced sample was peripheral blood, taken from a patient treated with radiotherapy plus ipilimumab. The receptor was derived from a human donor with non-small cell lung cancer who had stable disease on radiotherapy plus ipilimumab. CDR3 in amino acids: CATSSRRWGYEQYF. The CDR3 coding sequence is TGTGCCACCAGCAGCCGCAGGTGGGGATACGAGCAGTACTTC.